Below are 7 T cell receptor beta chains sequenced from a single sample in a study of identical twins. TCRdb redid the calling of the 5' RACE reads with MiXCR, one entry per CDR3 protein. The sample holds 1.5 million to 2 million distinct CDR3 sequences, around a third seen once. The sequencing sample was made of cord blood. The source is a newborn girl in good health.

This clonotype has at least ten counts. The chain recombines TRBV5-1 with TRBJ2-1; D is possibly TRBD2 (5 bases). CDR1 SGHRS and CDR2 YFSETQ come from the germline V gene. With 3 bases removed from V and 1 base from J, the gap between germline ends came to 11 bases. The CDR3 loop spans 15 amino acids. The CDR3 DNA is TGCGCCAGCAGCTCGGAACTAGTGTCCTACAATGAGCAGTTCTTC. Its translation is CASSSELVSYNEQFF.

DNA of the CDR3: TGCAGTGCTGGACAGGGGGCGATGAACACTGAAGCTTTCTTT. It is translated as CSAGQGAMNTEAFF. The chain is built from TRBV20-1 and TRBJ1-1; TRBD1 aligns across 11 bases. This CDR3 spans 14 amino acids. Germline V gene lookup returns CDR1 DFQATT and CDR2 SNEGSKA (reference sequence). The ends lost 5 bases at V and 0 bases at J; junction bases unmatched: 2.

This clonotype has more than one count but fewer than ten. CDR3: CASSNGTSGLTYEQYF. The DNA for the CDR3 is TGTGCCAGCAGCAATGGGACTAGCGGATTAACCTACGAGCAGTACTTC. The chain is built from TRBV21-1 and TRBJ2-7; TRBD2, the table's D call, lacks a check against the DNA. TRBV21-1 is termed a pseudogene. The CDR3 contains 16 residues.

The rearrangement uses TRBV20-1 and TRBJ2-4; D perhaps matches TRBD2 (6 bases). Trimming cost V 3 bases and J 6 bases, with 15 bases left between them. This CDR3 is 14 amino acids long. Germline CDR1 reads DFQATT; CDR2 reads SNEGSKA (reference sequence). CDR3 amino acids: CSASRQGGGNIQYF. The CDR3 DNA is TGCAGTGCTAGTAGGCAGGGAGGAGGAAACATTCAGTACTTC.

The chain links TRBV20-1 to TRBJ1-1; 9 positions match TRBD1. Germline-derived CDR1 and CDR2 are DFQATT and SNEGSKA (reference sequence). The V gene end was trimmed by 1 base and the J gene end by 0 bases; junction bases not matched to a gene: 6. The CDR3 runs to 16 residues. The DNA for the CDR3 is TGCAGTGCTAGAGCCGGGACAGGGAAGATGAACACTGAAGCTTTCTTT. Its protein product is CSARAGTGKMNTEAFF.

The rearrangement joins TRBV4-2 to TRBJ2-1; 12 bases line up with TRBD2. J lost 1 base, V lost 0 bases, and 7 bases had no gene match. This CDR3 contains 19 residues. Per germline, CDR1 LGHNA and CDR2 YNFKEQ. The CDR3 region is CASSQDPLAGGVSYNEQFF. The CDR3 DNA follows: TGTGCCAGCAGCCAAGATCCCCTAGCGGGAGGGGTATCCTACAATGAGCAGTTCTTC.

The J gene is TRBJ2-1, the V gene TRBV2; D is uncertain. V was trimmed by 4 bases and J by 7 bases, leaving 8 bases between them. CDR3 length: 12 amino acids. CDR1 SNHLY and CDR2 FYNNEI come from the germline V gene. CDR3 protein: CASSALQNEQFF. The CDR3 DNA reads as TGTGCCAGCAGTGCCTTACAGAATGAGCAGTTCTTC.